The T cell receptor beta chain under discussion was sequenced for a study of blood T cell repertoires in COVID-19 (TCRdb year 2020). Describing the broader study: Samples covering the acute and convalescent phases of COVID-19 were provided by collaborators in the United States, Italy and Spain. A de-identified subject ID, COVID-19 status, age in years and sex were almost always included in the sample metadata. Samples came from the ongoing ImmuneRACE study (first 160 participants) plus 1,254 subjects from 6 global collaborators. The repertoires were made available in a free public database intended to serve as a resource for research on the immune response to SARS-CoV-2. The dataset comprised deeply sampled blood TCRbeta repertoires from subjects exposed to, actively infected with, or recovered from COVID-19. Where HLA class I and class II types were available, the types were taken from metadata supplied by the sample provider, not from assay-based typing. The material from the prospective study consisted of cDNA or gDNA derived from T cells, B-cell-depleted T cells, or PBMCs.

TCRbeta CDR3 regions were amplified from genomic DNA by means of the immunoSEQ Assay, a bias-controlled multiplex PCR. Regarding the original processing steps: Nucleated cell counts per sample were estimated from amplification of reference gene primers within the assay. To quantify the absolute abundance of each unique TCRbeta CDR3 rearrangement, sequence reads were collapsed and filtered. For each sample, productive Simpson clonality was calculated by taking the square root of Simpson's diversity index across productive rearrangements. The source is immuneACCESS, and TCRdb retained only in-frame sequences with V and J called. Part of the clones is not carried over; for the studies checked, unresolved V genes explain less than half of this, and the remainder is unexplained. The V and J calls and clone size were taken over from that table, and D and trimming were inferred from the DNA. In this sample the table shows over 75,000 clones, approximately 90% of which occur a single time. The ten largest clones take up around 3.9% of the sample.

Broader findings and caveats from the paper: Clinical and demographic metadata were provided uncurated, with the amount varying by source and participant.

In Seattle, one collaborating source enrolled patients while the infection was active and tracked those patients longitudinally over the course of disease. The collaborating institutions used their own protocols to collect whole blood in K2EDTA tubes. For TCRbeta analysis, collaborators shipped samples in one of three forms: frozen whole blood, isolated PBMCs, or DNA extracted from either of those sample types. The CDR1 and CDR2 encoded by the germline V gene (reference sequence) are MNHNY and SVGAGI. From the cysteine up to the phenylalanine, the CDR3 has a length of 16 residues. Left in the record is the CDR3 DNA by itself, 48 bases read in frame from the first base. V has 5 bases trimmed and J has 2 bases trimmed; junction bases matching no gene number 8. On this clone itself: No cognate antigen has been identified for it. Within one base of it there is no much larger clone, and no base qualities were kept.

This receptor was taken from a human donor with COVID-19, enrolled during active disease. The donor label of this sample is uncertain. The chain was built from TRBV6-6 and TRBJ2-2, and TRBD1 aligns with 7 junction nucleotides. The specimen sequenced was peripheral blood. The CDR3 region reads CASSPTGTENTGELFF. The DNA sequence is given as TGTGCCAGCAGTCCCACCGGGACAGAAAACACCGGGGAGCTGTTTTTT.